Below, one TCR beta chain is given with its context. What it binds is not known. Germline V CDR1 and CDR2: KGHSH, LQKENI. The V segment lost 2 bases and the J segment 7 bases; nucleotides outside the gene matches: 5. There are 14 residues in the CDR3. Single viable CD3+CD4+CD8-CD45RO+ cells were sorted as the memory CD4+ T cells. Clones were sequenced by immunoSEQ multiplex PCR, and TCRdb holds only the in-frame ones, with some missing. The sample holds roughly 50,000 clones, less than 85% seen once. The sample is drawn from a study of memory CD4+ T cells and cytomegalovirus serostatus. Study-level findings and limits: Suggested: most of the CMV-linked TCR signature lies in CD4+ memory cells. Of about 150 reported CMV TCRbeta sequences, some 70 were found in memory CD4+ repertoires.

This receptor was taken from an adult in good health and CMV-seronegative. Some clones in this sample may be carry-over from other donors' samples. The chain links TRBV18 to TRBJ1-2, with 9 bases matching TRBD1. What was sequenced was memory CD4+ T cells from blood. CDR3 nucleotides: TGTGCCAGCTCACCAGGACAGGGGCAGGGTGGCTACACCTTC. As protein: CASSPGQGQGGYTF.